This T cell receptor beta chain was captured by sequencing in a study of cytomegalovirus exposure and HLA in healthy donors. Only a few counts were recorded for this clone. This CDR3 is 16 amino acids long. Germline-derived CDR1 and CDR2 are KGHSH and LQKENI. V was clipped by 1 base and J by 10 bases; unmatched bases: 11. A multiplex PCR was run with 60 Vbeta primers and 13 Jbeta primers. Using immunoSEQ multiplex PCR, the repertoire was profiled, and TCRdb retains in-frame clones only, with some absent. The sample includes roughly 92,000 clones, over 70% of them seen just once. This clonotype was obtained from a woman aged 45-59 years in good health and CMV-seropositive. The sample consisted of PBMCs. The chain combines TRBV18 with TRBJ2-5, with 11 nucleotides matching TRBD1. CDR3 amino acids: CASSPQQPGQGVDQYF. In nucleotides, the CDR3 is TGTGCCAGCTCACCACAACAACCGGGACAGGGGGTGGACCAGTACTTC.